These 21 T cell receptor beta chains were all obtained from the same sample, sequenced in a study of T cells after yellow fever vaccination. MiXCR was run by TCRdb on the 5' RACE reads, yielding one entry per CDR3 protein. The sample contains approximately 130,000 distinct CDR3 sequences, roughly 15% of which appear only once. Sample: CD8+ T cells sorted from PBMCs, taken 5 days after the yellow fever booster vaccination. The receptors here all came from a man younger than 30 who received the YFV17D yellow fever vaccine.

This chain connects TRBV20-1 to TRBJ2-1; D unclear. CDR1 DFQATT and CDR2 SNEGSKA come from the germline V gene (reference sequence). V was shortened by 3 bases and J by 6 bases, with 9 bases between the two germline ends. CDR3 size: 12 residues. CDR3 residues: CSARALLNEQFF. As DNA, the CDR3 is TGCAGTGCTAGGGCCTTACTCAATGAGCAGTTCTTC.

This clonotype occurred a few times. The rearrangement links TRBV5-6 to TRBJ1-2; 11 nucleotides agree with TRBD1. CDR1 SGHDT and CDR2 YYEEEE come from the germline V gene. The CDR3 extends over 14 amino acids. After removal of 4 bases from V and 4 bases from J, the junction contained 3 bases not matched to a gene. The CDR3 loop reads CASSTGQGVYGYTF. DNA of the CDR3: TGTGCCAGCAGCACGGGACAGGGGGTCTATGGCTACACCTTC.

In its sample, this clonotype was seen a few times. The CDR3 spells CSARGQNTEAFF. The CDR3 nucleotides read TGCAGTGCTAGAGGGCAGAACACTGAAGCTTTCTTT. The gene calls are TRBV20-1 and TRBJ1-1; D not certain. The CDR3 is 12 amino acids. V gave up 1 base and J gave up 1 base, with 4 bases separating them. CDR1 and CDR2 (germline): DFQATT, SNEGSKA (reference sequence).

Only a few counts were recorded for this clonotype. V is TRBV29-1 and J is TRBJ2-3; D perhaps matches TRBD1 (5 bases). Germline lookup yields CDR1 SQVTM and CDR2 ANQGSEA. The CDR3 loop spans 13 amino acids. Trimming shortened V by 5 bases and J by 2 bases, and 11 bases separated the two germline ends. The CDR3 DNA is TGCAGCGTTCTAATGACAGACACAGATACGCAGTATTTT. Amino acids: CSVLMTDTDTQYF.

This clonotype occurred a few times. The chain recombines TRBV2 with TRBJ1-5; possible D gene TRBD1, 5 bases. There are 14 residues in the CDR3. Trimming pared 8 bases from V and 2 bases from J, leaving 13 bases between. Germline V gene data show CDR1 as SNHLY and CDR2 as FYNNEI. The CDR3 here is CASGGLGGNQPQHF. The CDR3 bases are TGTGCCAGCGGGGGACTGGGAGGCAATCAGCCCCAGCATTTT.

This clonotype occurred a few times. The chain recombines TRBV6-5 with TRBJ2-1, with a weak D call TRBD1 (5 bases). The CDR3 loop spans 11 amino acids. Trimming removed 5 bases at V and 7 bases at J, with 6 bases between. Germline CDR1 MNHEY, CDR2 SVGAGI. CDR3 nucleotide sequence: TGTGCCAGCAGTCCAGGGAATGAGCAGTTCTTC. It yields the protein CASSPGNEQFF.

The chain has TRBV6-5 and TRBJ1-2, with 7 bases identical to TRBD1. V lost 2 bases and J lost 7; bases outside the gene matches: 7. This CDR3 has 14 residues. CDR1 is MNHEY and CDR2 is SVGAGI in the germline V gene. The CDR3 spells CASSYAGTAAGYTF. CDR3 coding DNA: TGTGCCAGCAGTTACGCCGGGACAGCGGCTGGCTACACCTTC.

This rearrangement joins TRBV12-3 or TRBV12-4 to TRBJ2-3; D unclear. The CDR3 sequence is 14 residues long. Between the trimmed V and J ends, which lost 5 bases and 7 bases, there was a span of 16 bases. The CDR3 protein is CASSLNNEIYTQYF. CDR3 nucleotide sequence: TGTGCCAGCAGTCTTAATAACGAGATTTATACGCAGTATTTT.

The J gene is TRBJ2-7, the V gene TRBV29-1; 10 positions agree with TRBD1. J was trimmed by 7 bases and V by 3 bases; bases with no gene match: 12. This CDR3 is 15 amino acids long. Germline V gene sequence: CDR1 SQVTM, CDR2 ANQGSEA. CDR3: CSVDVSGTGVGEQYF. In DNA, the CDR3 is TGCAGCGTTGACGTCAGCGGGACAGGGGTTGGGGAGCAGTACTTC.

The chain recombines TRBV19 with TRBJ2-1; D call uncertain. Germline V gene lookup returns CDR1 LNHDA and CDR2 SQIVND (reference sequence). V gave up 3 bases and J gave up 3 bases, with 9 bases separating them. The CDR3 spans 14 residues. CDR3 loop: CASSIRSDYNEQFF. CDR3 coding DNA: TGTGCCAGTAGTATTCGATCGGACTACAATGAGCAGTTCTTC.

This clonotype was recorded only once. Written as DNA, the CDR3 is TGTGCCAGCAGCACCCTCCCCGGACAGTCCACCGGGGAGCTGTTTTTT. This sequence encodes CASSTLPGQSTGELFF. This chain uses TRBV5-5 with TRBJ2-2, with D tentatively TRBD1 (6 bases). The CDR3 runs to 16 residues. V lost 4 bases, J lost 4 bases, and 17 bases lay in between. CDR1 and CDR2 from the germline V gene are SGHKS and YYEKEE (reference sequence). Full variable domain (remainder filled in from reference TRBV5-5 and TRBJ2-2): DAGVTQSPTHLIKTRGQQVTLRCSPISGHKSVSWYQQVLGQGPQFIFQYYEKEERGRGNFPDRFSARQFPNYSSELNVNALLLGDSALYLCASSTLPGQSTGELFFGEGSRLTVL.

This clonotype was seen a few times. The chain employs TRBV7-9 and TRBJ2-3; 11 bases are a match to TRBD2. The CDR3 is 16 residues long. Per germline, CDR1 SEHNR and CDR2 FQNEAQ (reference sequence). With 5 bases clipped from V and 7 bases from J, the junction kept 11 bases outside the gene matches. The CDR3 bases are TGTGCCAGCAGCAGATCCGGGACTAGCGGTTCTTATACGCAGTATTTT. As protein: CASSRSGTSGSYTQYF.

The CDR3 coding sequence is TGTGCCAGCAGCCCCCTCCCCCGGGTATCACCCCTCCACTTT. This gives the protein CASSPLPRVSPLHF. The chain combines TRBV27 with TRBJ1-6; D is uncertain. This CDR3 has 14 amino acids. V was cut by 6 bases and J by 10 bases, with 16 bases left in between. Germline loops: CDR1 MNHEY, CDR2 SMNVEV (reference sequence).

The chain has TRBV29-1 and TRBJ2-7; tentative D call: TRBD1 (6 bases). The CDR3 is 14 amino acids. The ends were cut back, 4 bases at V and 6 bases at J, with 19 bases in the middle. In germline, CDR1 is SQVTM, CDR2 ANQGSEA. DNA for the CDR3: TGCAGCGTTGTAGGCAGGGGTGGAGTGATCGAGCAGTACTTC. This gives the protein CSVVGRGGVIEQYF.

This clonotype was seen ten or more times. The rearrangement uses TRBV14 and TRBJ2-3; the D is unclear. The V and J ends lost 4 bases and 0 bases respectively, with 11 bases between them. In germline, CDR1 is SGHDN, CDR2 FVKESK. This CDR3 is 15 amino acids long. In nucleotides, the CDR3 is TGTGCCAGCAGCCCAAGAGTGACTAGCACAGATACGCAGTATTTT. It encodes CASSPRVTSTDTQYF.

J is TRBJ2-7 and V is TRBV13; TRBD2 agrees at 9 bases. This CDR3 spans 14 amino acids. The junction had 10 bases not matched to a gene; V was cut back by 10 bases and J by 3 bases. From germline, CDR1 is PRHDT and CDR2 FYEKMQ (reference sequence). DNA of the CDR3: TGTGCCACCGGAGCGGGGGGCTCAATCTACGAGCAGTACTTC. Translated, it gives CATGAGGSIYEQYF.

The gene calls are TRBV20-1 and TRBJ2-3, with 8 bases aligning to TRBD2. Unmatched junction bases numbered 6, after V lost 1 base and J lost 0 bases. This CDR3 is built from 16 residues. Germline CDR1 DFQATT, CDR2 SNEGSKA (reference sequence). The CDR3 reads CSARGLAGFSTDTQYF. The DNA for the CDR3 is TGCAGTGCTAGAGGGCTAGCGGGCTTTAGCACAGATACGCAGTATTTT.

The chain carries TRBV7-9 and TRBJ2-7; a possible D gene is TRBD2 (6 bases). CDR1 is SEHNR, CDR2 FQNEAQ, per germline (reference sequence). V lost 5 bases, J lost 7 bases, and 9 bases lay in between. The CDR3 runs 11 residues. CDR3 residues: CASSGGREQYF. Written as DNA, the CDR3 is TGTGCCAGCAGCGGAGGGAGGGAGCAGTACTTC.

The chain has TRBV4-1 and TRBJ1-4; TRBD1 is a possible D gene (6 bases). Trimming removed 0 bases from V and 0 bases from J, with 14 bases in between. Germline CDR1 and CDR2: MGHRA and YSYEKL. This CDR3 spans 18 amino acids. CDR3 nucleotides: TGCGCCAGCAGCCAAGACGGGGGCCCTGGGGCAACTAATGAAAAACTGTTTTTT. The encoded protein is CASSQDGGPGATNEKLFF.

CDR3 sequence (DNA): TGCAGTGCTAGAATCAGAACAGAGAACACTGAAGCTTTCTTT. It yields the protein CSARIRTENTEAFF. The chain employs TRBV20-1 and TRBJ1-1; D is unresolved. Per the germline V gene, CDR1 is DFQATT and CDR2 is SNEGSKA (reference sequence). V lost 2 bases and J lost 1, with 11 bases in between. The CDR3 extends over 14 amino acids.

This clonotype was seen many times. The J gene is TRBJ1-1, the V gene TRBV4-2; TRBD1 agrees at 7 bases. Trimming removed 5 bases from V and 3 bases from J; junction bases left unmatched: 9. CDR1 is LGHNA, CDR2 YNFKEQ, per germline. The CDR3 length is 15 residues. CDR3 protein: CASSTQTGAHTEAFF. CDR3 coding DNA: TGTGCCAGCAGCACCCAAACAGGGGCGCACACTGAAGCTTTCTTT.